This TCR beta chain is drawn from a study of human T cells and chemical hapten exposure. CDR1 and CDR2 from the germline V gene are MNHEY and SVGAGI. The CDR3 sequence is 14 residues long. V was clipped by 2 bases and J by 6 bases, with 13 bases between them. Study outcomes and limitations: A positive correlation with patch test score was shown by PT1 expanded TCR counts. Counts of TCRs above 1 in 1000 frequency stayed unchanged with DPC sensitization.

TCRdb redid the calling of the RACE reads with MiXCR, one entry per CDR3 protein. In the table there are some 81,000 distinct CDR3 sequences, around 10% of which are singletons. To note about this clonotype: As yet, its antigen is unknown.

The time point here: patch test 2, 6 weeks after DPC sensitization. Specified treatment: therapeutic diphenylcyclopropenone sensitization with weekly scalp DPC. The sequencing used whole blood, collected in connection with sensitization to the hapten diphenylcyclopropenone (DPC). The chain carries TRBV6-5 and TRBJ2-5; D gene uncertain. This TCR came from a man between 18 and 35 years old with alopecia areata. Some clones in this sample may be carry-over from other donors' samples. The CDR3 loop reads CASSYSEFLQTQYF. The CDR3 DNA sequence: TGTGCCAGCAGTTACAGCGAGTTCCTCCAGACCCAGTACTTC.